This TCR beta chain was sequenced for a study of identical twins. The study's findings and limits: Because invariant MAIT and iNKT cells could be present, zero-insertion analyses could be partly confounded.

As to this clonotype: No antigen is known for it. The junction departs from the called germline gene at one end, perhaps through a read error.

CDR1 and CDR2 from the germline V gene are LGHNA and YNFKEQ. This CDR3 spans 14 amino acids. Addition of a universal primer site occurred through template switching, and cDNA carried unique molecular identifiers. TCRdb re-analysed the 5' RACE reads in MiXCR, keeping a single row per CDR3 protein. The data show 200,000 to 250,000 distinct CDR3 sequences, approximately 7.8% seen once. This same sample was also taken into another study, of yellow fever vaccine responses in identical twins.

The chain couples TRBV4-2 to TRBJ2-2; tentatively, D is TRBD2 (5 bases). The sequence was obtained from a young woman in good health. Sequencing input: CD8+ T cells sorted from blood. CDR3 protein: CASSPGLLPGELFF. The CDR3 DNA follows: TGTGCCAGCAGCCCCGGGCTCCTGCCCGGGGAACTGTTTTTT.